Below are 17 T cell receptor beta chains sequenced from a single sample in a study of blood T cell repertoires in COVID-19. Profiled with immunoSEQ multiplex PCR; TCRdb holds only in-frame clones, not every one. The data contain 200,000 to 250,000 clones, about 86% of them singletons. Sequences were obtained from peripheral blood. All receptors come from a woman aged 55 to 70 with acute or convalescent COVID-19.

CDR3: CASSPRPGTSGGAGLDTQYF. Written as DNA, the CDR3 is TGTGCCAGCAGCCCTCGTCCCGGGACTAGCGGGGGGGCCGGGTTAGATACGCAGTATTTT. This chain uses TRBV9 with TRBJ2-3; 16 positions match TRBD2. Germline V gives CDR1 SGDLS, CDR2 YYNGEE. V dropped 4 bases and J dropped 5; count of bases not matched to a gene: 16. The CDR3 is 20 residues long.

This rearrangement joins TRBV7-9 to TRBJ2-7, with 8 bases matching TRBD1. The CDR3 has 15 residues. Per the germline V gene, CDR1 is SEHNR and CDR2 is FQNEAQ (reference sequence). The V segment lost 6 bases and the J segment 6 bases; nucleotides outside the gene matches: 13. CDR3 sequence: CASSFSRGPVGEQYF. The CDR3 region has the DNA TGTGCCAGCAGTTTTAGCAGGGGGCCAGTCGGCGAGCAGTACTTC.

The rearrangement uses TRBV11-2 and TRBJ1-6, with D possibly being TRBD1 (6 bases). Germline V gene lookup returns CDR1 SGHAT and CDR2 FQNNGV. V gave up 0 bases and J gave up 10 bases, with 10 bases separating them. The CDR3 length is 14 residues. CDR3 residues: CASSLEPGESPLHF. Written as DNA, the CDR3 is TGTGCCAGCAGCTTAGAACCAGGGGAATCACCCCTCCACTTT.

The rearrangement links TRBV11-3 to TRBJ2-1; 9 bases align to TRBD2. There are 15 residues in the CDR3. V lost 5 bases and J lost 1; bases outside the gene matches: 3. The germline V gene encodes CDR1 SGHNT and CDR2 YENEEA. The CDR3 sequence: CASSRSGGSYNEQFF. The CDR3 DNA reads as TGTGCCAGCAGCCGTAGCGGGGGATCCTACAATGAGCAGTTCTTC.

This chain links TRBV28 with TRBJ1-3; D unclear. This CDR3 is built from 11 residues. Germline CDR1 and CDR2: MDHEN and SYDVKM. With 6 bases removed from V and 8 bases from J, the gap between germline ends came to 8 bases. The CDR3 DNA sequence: TGTGCCAGCAGCTCCGTCGACACCATATATTTT. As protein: CASSSVDTIYF.

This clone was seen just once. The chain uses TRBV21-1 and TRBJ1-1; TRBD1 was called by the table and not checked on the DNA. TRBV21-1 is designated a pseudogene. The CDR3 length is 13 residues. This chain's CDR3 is CASICDRDTEAFF. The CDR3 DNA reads TGTGCCAGCATCTGCGACAGGGACACTGAAGCTTTCTTT.

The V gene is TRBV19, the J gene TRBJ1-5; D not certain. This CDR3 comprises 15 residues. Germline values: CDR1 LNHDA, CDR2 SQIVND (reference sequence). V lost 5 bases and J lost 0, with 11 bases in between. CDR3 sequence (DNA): TGTGCCAGTAGTCGGGGTTACTATAGCAATCAGCCCCAGCATTTT. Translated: CASSRGYYSNQPQHF.

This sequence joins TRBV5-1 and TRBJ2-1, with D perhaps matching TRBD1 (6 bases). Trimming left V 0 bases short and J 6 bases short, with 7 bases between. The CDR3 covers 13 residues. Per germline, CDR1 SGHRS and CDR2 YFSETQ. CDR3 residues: CASSLVGGNEQFF. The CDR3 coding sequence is TGCGCCAGCAGCTTGGTAGGGGGCAATGAGCAGTTCTTC.

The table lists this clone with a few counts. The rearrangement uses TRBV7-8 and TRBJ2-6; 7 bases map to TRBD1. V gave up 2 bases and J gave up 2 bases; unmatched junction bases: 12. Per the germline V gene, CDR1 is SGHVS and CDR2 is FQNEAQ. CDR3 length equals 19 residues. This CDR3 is CASSLFSGQFGPGANVLTF. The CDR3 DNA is TGTGCCAGCAGCTTATTTTCGGGACAGTTCGGTCCTGGGGCCAACGTCCTGACTTTC.

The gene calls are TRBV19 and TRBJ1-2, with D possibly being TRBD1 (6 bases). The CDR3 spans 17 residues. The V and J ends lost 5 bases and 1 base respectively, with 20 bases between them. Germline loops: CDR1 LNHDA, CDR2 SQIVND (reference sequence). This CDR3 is CASSLTGKGQDNYGYTF. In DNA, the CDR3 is TGTGCCAGTAGTTTAACAGGGAAAGGTCAGGATAACTATGGCTACACCTTC.

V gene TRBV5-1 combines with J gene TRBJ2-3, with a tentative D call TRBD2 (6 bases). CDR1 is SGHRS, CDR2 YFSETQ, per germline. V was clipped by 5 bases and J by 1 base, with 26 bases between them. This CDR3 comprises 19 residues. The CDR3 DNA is TGCGCCAGCAGGATGAGAGGGCTAGCGATCGGTACGGGCACAGATACGCAGTATTTT. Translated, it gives CASRMRGLAIGTGTDTQYF.

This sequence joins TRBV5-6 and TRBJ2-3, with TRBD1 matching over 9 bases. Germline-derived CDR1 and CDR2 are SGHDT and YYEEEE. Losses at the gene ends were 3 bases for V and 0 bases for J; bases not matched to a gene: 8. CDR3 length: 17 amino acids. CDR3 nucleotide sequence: TGTGCCAGCAGCTCGGACAGGGGTGGGTCTAGCACAGATACGCAGTATTTT. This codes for CASSSDRGGSSTDTQYF.

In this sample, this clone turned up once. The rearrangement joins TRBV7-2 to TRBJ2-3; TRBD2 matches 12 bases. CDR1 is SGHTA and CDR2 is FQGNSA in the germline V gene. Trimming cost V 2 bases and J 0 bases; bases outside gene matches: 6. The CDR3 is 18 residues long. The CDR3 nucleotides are TGTGCCAGCAGCTTACGGAGAACTAGCGGGGGGAGCACAGATACGCAGTATTTT. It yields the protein CASSLRRTSGGSTDTQYF.

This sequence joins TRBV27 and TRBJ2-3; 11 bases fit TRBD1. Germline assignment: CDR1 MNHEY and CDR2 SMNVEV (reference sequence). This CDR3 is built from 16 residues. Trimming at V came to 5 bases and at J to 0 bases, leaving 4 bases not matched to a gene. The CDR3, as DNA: TGTGCCAGCAGTCAAGGGACAGGGGGAAGCACAGATACGCAGTATTTT. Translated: CASSQGTGGSTDTQYF.

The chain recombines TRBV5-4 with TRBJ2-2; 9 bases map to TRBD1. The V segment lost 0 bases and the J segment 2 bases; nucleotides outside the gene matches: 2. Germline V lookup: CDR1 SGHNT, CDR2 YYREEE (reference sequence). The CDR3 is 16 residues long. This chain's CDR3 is CASSLGTGANTGELFF. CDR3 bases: TGTGCCAGCAGCTTGGGGACAGGGGCAAACACCGGGGAGCTGTTTTTT.

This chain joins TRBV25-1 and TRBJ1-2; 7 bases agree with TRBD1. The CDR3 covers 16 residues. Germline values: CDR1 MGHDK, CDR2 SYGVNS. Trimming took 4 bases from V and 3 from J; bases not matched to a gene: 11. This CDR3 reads CASSAARGQGDYGYTF. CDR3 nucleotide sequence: TGTGCCAGCAGTGCTGCGCGTGGCCAGGGGGACTATGGCTACACCTTC.

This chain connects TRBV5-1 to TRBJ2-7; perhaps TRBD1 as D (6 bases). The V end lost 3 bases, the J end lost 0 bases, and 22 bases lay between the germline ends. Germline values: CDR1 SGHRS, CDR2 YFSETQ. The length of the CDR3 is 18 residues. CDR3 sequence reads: CASSSDTRTVISSYEQYF. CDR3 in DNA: TGCGCCAGCAGCTCGGATACAAGGACAGTTATAAGCTCCTACGAGCAGTACTTC. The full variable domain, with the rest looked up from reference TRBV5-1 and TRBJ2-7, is KAGVTQTPRYLIKTRGQQVTLSCSPISGHRSVSWYQQTPGQGLQFLFEYFSETQRNKGNFPGRFSGRQFSNSRSEMNVSTLELGDSALYLCASSSDTRTVISSYEQYFGPGTRLTVT.